Listed below are T cell receptor beta chains from one sample, sequenced in a study of T cells in Graves' hyperthyroidism and ophthalmopathy. TCRdb reanalysed the multiplex PCR reads using MiXCR and keeps one entry per CDR3 protein. The table has around 540,000 distinct CDR3 sequences, roughly 16% seen once. Specimen: blood. These TCRs come from a woman in her twenties or thirties with Graves' ophthalmopathy. CDR3s include the opening cysteine and the closing phenylalanine or tryptophan. Fields, in order: CDR3 protein, CDR3 DNA, V gene, clone size, J gene, D gene. A D gene is named only where the DNA matches it firmly. Part of the rows lack a size; the others show once, few, many or a class for expanded clones.

CDR3: CASSSPRLGTSESYEQYF
DNA: TGTGCCAGCAGTTCACCAAGACTCGGGACTAGCGAGTCCTACGAGCAGTACTTC
V: TRBV28
size: -
J: TRBJ2-7
D: TRBD2

CDR3: CASSLLGGSLTEAFF
DNA: TGTGCCAGCAGCTTGCTCGGGGGGTCCCTCACTGAAGCTTTCTTT
V: TRBV11-1
size: many
J: TRBJ1-1
D: -

CDR3: CASSSRGHTEAFF
DNA: TGTGCCAGCAGTTCCAGGGGCCACACTGAAGCTTTCTTT
V: TRBV6-1
size: many
J: TRBJ1-1
D: -

CDR3: CASSQALGRRGTDTQYF
DNA: TGCGCCAGCAGCCAAGCTCTGGGCCGGCGGGGCACAGATACGCAGTATTTT
V: TRBV4-3
size: -
J: TRBJ2-3
D: -

CDR3: CSAPWGGGRTQYF
DNA: TGCAGTGCTCCGTGGGGCGGCGGGAGAACGCAGTATTTT
V: TRBV20-1
size: many
J: TRBJ2-3
D: TRBD2

CDR3: CASSVESQTEAFF
DNA: TGTGCCAGCAGCGTAGAAAGTCAAACTGAAGCTTTCTTT
V: TRBV9
size: -
J: TRBJ1-1
D: -

CDR3: CASSLGAGGQTQYF
DNA: TGTGCCAGCAGCTTAGGGGCAGGGGGGCAGACCCAGTACTTC
V: TRBV11-2
size: few
J: TRBJ2-5
D: -

CDR3: CATSDSSPSDYEQYF
DNA: TGTGCCACCAGTGACTCTTCCCCCAGCGATTACGAGCAGTACTTC
V: TRBV24-1
size: few
J: TRBJ2-7
D: -

CDR3: CASTSGRGAFF
DNA: TGTGCCAGCACCTCCGGGAGGGGAGCTTTCTTT
V: TRBV6-1
size: many
J: TRBJ1-1
D: -

CDR3: CASSQDRTSGYEQYF
DNA: TGCGCCAGCAGCCAAGATCGAACTAGCGGATACGAGCAGTACTTC
V: TRBV4-3
size: -
J: TRBJ2-7
D: TRBD2

CDR3: CSAGTGNRETQYF
DNA: TGCAGTGCGGGCACAGGGAATCGGGAGACCCAGTACTTC
V: TRBV20-1
size: -
J: TRBJ2-5
D: -

CDR3: CASSLGTGATDTQYF
DNA: TGTGCCAGCAGCTTAGGGACAGGAGCCACAGATACGCAGTATTTT
V: TRBV11-3
size: many
J: TRBJ2-3
D: TRBD1

CDR3: CASSQVQGDEKLFF
DNA: TGCGCCAGCAGCCAAGTTCAAGGGGATGAAAAACTGTTTTTT
V: TRBV5-1
size: -
J: TRBJ1-4
D: -

CDR3: CSASDGNLAKNIQYF
DNA: TGCAGTGCTAGCGACGGGAATCTAGCCAAAAACATTCAGTACTTC
V: TRBV20-1
size: few
J: TRBJ2-4
D: -

CDR3: CASSYGELLGTEYGYTF
DNA: TGTGCCAGCAGTTACGGCGAACTCCTCGGGACAGAGTATGGCTACACCTTC
V: TRBV6-5
size: -
J: TRBJ1-2
D: TRBD1

CDR3: CASSLAVANYGYTF
DNA: TGTGCCAGCAGTTTAGCGGTAGCTAACTATGGCTACACCTTC
V: TRBV12-3/TRBV12-4
size: few
J: TRBJ1-2
D: -

CDR3: CASSTVVEKLFF
DNA: TGTGCCAGCAGTACAGTGGTAGAAAAACTGTTTTTT
V: TRBV6-1
size: few
J: TRBJ1-4
D: -

CDR3: CASKRSYVDGHTF
DNA: TGTGCCAGCAAACGGAGCTACGTCGATGGCCACACCTTC
V: TRBV2
size: few
J: TRBJ1-2
D: -

CDR3: CATSRDRGQPSEQYF
DNA: TGTGCCACCAGCAGAGATCGGGGACAGCCGTCCGAGCAGTACTTC
V: TRBV15
size: -
J: TRBJ2-7
D: TRBD1

CDR3: CASRNSGSTDTQYF
DNA: TGTGCCAGCAGAAATAGCGGTAGCACAGATACGCAGTATTTT
V: TRBV6-2/TRBV6-3
size: -
J: TRBJ2-3
D: -

CDR3: CSARRPGTLSDTQYF
DNA: TGCAGTGCCCGGCGCCCCGGGACTCTATCAGATACGCAGTATTTT
V: TRBV20-1
size: -
J: TRBJ2-3
D: -

CDR3: CASSLESGSWDTQYF
DNA: TGCGCCAGCAGCTTGGAGTCAGGTTCTTGGGATACGCAGTATTTT
V: TRBV5-1
size: many
J: TRBJ2-3
D: -

CDR3: CSARNRPETQYF
DNA: TGCAGTGCTAGAAACAGGCCAGAGACGCAGTATTTT
V: TRBV20-1
size: -
J: TRBJ2-3
D: -

CDR3: CASSGYRGNDQETQYF
DNA: TGTGCCAGCAGCGGATACAGGGGGAACGATCAAGAGACCCAGTACTTC
V: TRBV9
size: few
J: TRBJ2-5
D: TRBD1

CDR3: CASTRQNSPLHF
DNA: TGTGCCAGCACCCGACAGAATTCACCCCTCCACTTT
V: TRBV5-8
size: -
J: TRBJ1-6
D: -

CDR3: CASSPRGGQADTQYF
DNA: TGTGCCAGCAGTCCCCGGGGAGGTCAAGCAGATACGCAGTATTTT
V: TRBV27
size: many
J: TRBJ2-3
D: -

CDR3: CASSKGDSTDTQYF
DNA: TGTGCCAGTAGCAAGGGGGATAGCACAGATACGCAGTATTTT
V: TRBV19
size: few
J: TRBJ2-3
D: -

CDR3: CASSQEGGTGWSEQYF
DNA: TGCGCCAGCAGCCAAGAGGGGGGGACAGGGTGGAGCGAGCAGTACTTC
V: TRBV4-1
size: -
J: TRBJ2-7
D: TRBD1

CDR3: CSAREVQETQYF
DNA: TGCAGTGCTAGAGAGGTCCAAGAGACCCAGTACTTC
V: TRBV20-1
size: few
J: TRBJ2-5
D: -

CDR3: CAGSLQGAPNEQYF
DNA: TGTGCCGGCAGCTTACAGGGGGCGCCGAACGAGCAGTACTTC
V: TRBV7-8
size: few
J: TRBJ2-7
D: TRBD1

CDR3: CASRGDRGYGYTF
DNA: TGTGCCAGCAGGGGGGACAGGGGCTATGGCTACACCTTC
V: TRBV2
size: many
J: TRBJ1-2
D: TRBD1

CDR3: CSARDRTGGSGANVLTF
DNA: TGCAGTGCTAGAGATAGGACAGGGGGCTCTGGGGCCAACGTCCTGACTTTC
V: TRBV20-1
size: few
J: TRBJ2-6
D: TRBD1

CDR3: CASRDPTRRTQYF
DNA: TGTGCCAGCAGGGACCCTACTAGGCGGACCCAGTACTTC
V: TRBV7-2
size: few
J: TRBJ2-5
D: -

CDR3: CASSPTLAGGNYEQYF
DNA: TGTGCCAGCAGCCCCACACTAGCGGGAGGGAACTACGAGCAGTACTTC
V: TRBV3-1
size: many
J: TRBJ2-7
D: TRBD2

CDR3: CASSPLAGEGETQYF
DNA: TGTGCCAGCAGTCCGCTAGCGGGAGAGGGAGAGACCCAGTACTTC
V: TRBV6-2/TRBV6-3
size: -
J: TRBJ2-5
D: TRBD2

CDR3: CSARGRGISTDTQYF
DNA: TGCAGTGCTAGAGGCCGGGGGATTAGCACAGATACGCAGTATTTT
V: TRBV20-1
size: few
J: TRBJ2-3
D: -

CDR3: CASSPSSGTGETQFF
DNA: TGTGCCAGCAGTCCTAGTAGTGGGACAGGGGAGACGCAGTTCTTC
V: TRBV12-3/TRBV12-4
size: many
J: TRBJ2-1
D: TRBD1

CDR3: CASSLSGTTDTQYF
DNA: TGTGCCAGCAGTTTAAGTGGGACCACAGATACGCAGTATTTT
V: TRBV7-2
size: many
J: TRBJ2-3
D: -

CDR3: CASRPTGGPYEQFF
DNA: TGTGCCAGTAGACCGACGGGGGGTCCTTATGAGCAGTTCTTC
V: TRBV19
size: few
J: TRBJ2-1
D: TRBD2

CDR3: CASNAPTSPGELFF
DNA: TGTGCCAGTAATGCCCCGACGTCACCGGGGGAGCTGTTTTTT
V: TRBV2
size: many
J: TRBJ2-2
D: -

CDR3: CASSDRTGDSTNEKLFF
DNA: TGTGCCAGCAGCGATCGGACAGGCGATTCAACTAATGAAAAACTGTTTTTT
V: TRBV7-8
size: many
J: TRBJ1-4
D: TRBD1

CDR3: CASSSIGLAGVAGTGELFF
DNA: TGTGCCAGCAGTTCCATTGGACTAGCGGGAGTTGCGGGCACCGGGGAGCTGTTTTTT
V: TRBV28
size: few
J: TRBJ2-2
D: TRBD2

CDR3: CASSLFHRDSTDTQYF
DNA: TGTGCCAGCAGCTTGTTTCACCGGGACAGCACAGATACGCAGTATTTT
V: TRBV5-5
size: many
J: TRBJ2-3
D: -

CDR3: CASSLGESPYEQYF
DNA: TGTGCCAGCAGTCTCGGGGAGTCCCCTTACGAGCAGTACTTC
V: TRBV14
size: -
J: TRBJ2-7
D: -

CDR3: CASSYLRTLNYGYTF
DNA: TGTGCCAGCAGTTATCTCAGGACCCTAAACTATGGCTACACCTTC
V: TRBV6-5
size: many
J: TRBJ1-2
D: -

CDR3: CASSLGSMNTEAFF
DNA: TGTGCCAGCAGTTTAGGGTCCATGAACACTGAAGCTTTCTTT
V: TRBV28
size: many
J: TRBJ1-1
D: -

CDR3: CASSQEGWQPQHF
DNA: TGTGCCAGCAGCCAAGAAGGGTGGCAGCCCCAGCATTTT
V: TRBV4-2
size: many
J: TRBJ1-5
D: -

CDR3: CASRRKDRFRETQYF
DNA: TGTGCCAGCAGGCGAAAAGACAGGTTCCGTGAGACCCAGTACTTC
V: TRBV6-2/TRBV6-3
size: -
J: TRBJ2-5
D: -

CDR3: CASSFGTSGNQETQYF
DNA: TGTGCCAGCAGTTTTGGGACTAGCGGGAACCAAGAGACCCAGTACTTC
V: TRBV27
size: many
J: TRBJ2-5
D: TRBD2

CDR3: CASTLRGTGYNEQFF
DNA: TGTGCCAGCACCCTAAGAGGGACAGGGTACAATGAGCAGTTCTTC
V: TRBV27
size: many
J: TRBJ2-1
D: TRBD1

CDR3: CAWSSGRSYEQYF
DNA: TGTGCCTGGAGTAGCGGGAGGTCGTACGAGCAGTACTTC
V: TRBV30
size: many
J: TRBJ2-7
D: TRBD2

CDR3: CASSRLAGGRLEQYF
DNA: TGTGCCAGCAGTCGACTAGCGGGAGGGAGGCTCGAGCAGTACTTC
V: TRBV28
size: -
J: TRBJ2-7
D: TRBD2

CDR3: CSARKGAPNTEAFF
DNA: TGCAGTGCTAGAAAGGGGGCTCCGAACACTGAAGCTTTCTTT
V: TRBV20-1
size: -
J: TRBJ1-1
D: TRBD1

CDR3: CSARGQSGANVLTF
DNA: TGCAGTGCTAGAGGACAATCTGGGGCCAACGTCCTGACTTTC
V: TRBV20-1
size: few
J: TRBJ2-6
D: -

CDR3: CASSEGRMQPQHF
DNA: TGTGCCAGCAGTGAGGGGAGGATGCAGCCCCAGCATTTT
V: TRBV2
size: many
J: TRBJ1-5
D: -

CDR3: CSAIRTGNNEQFF
DNA: TGCAGTGCTATAAGGACAGGGAACAATGAGCAGTTCTTC
V: TRBV20-1
size: -
J: TRBJ2-1
D: TRBD1

CDR3: CSLLAGLMYNEQFF
DNA: TGCAGCTTATTAGCGGGACTCATGTACAATGAGCAGTTCTTC
V: TRBV20-1
size: many
J: TRBJ2-1
D: TRBD2

CDR3: CASSQARGQGAWYGYTF
DNA: TGTGCCAGCAGCCAAGCAAGGGGGCAGGGGGCTTGGTATGGCTACACCTTC
V: TRBV3-1
size: -
J: TRBJ1-2
D: TRBD1

CDR3: CASSTHIEKGAFF
DNA: TGTGCCAGTAGTACCCACATCGAAAAGGGAGCTTTCTTT
V: TRBV19
size: many
J: TRBJ1-1
D: -